These 17 T cell receptor beta chains were sequenced from one sample in a study of persistence of HIV-infected CD4 T cells. No antigen has been assigned to these receptors. The libraries were made with immunoSEQ version 4 in survey mode. The assay was immunoSEQ multiplex PCR, and TCRdb's table has in-frame clones only and misses some. The sample contains tens of thousands of clones, around 80% of which appear only once. Cells were stimulated with CMV-infected fibroblast lysates at around 9.1 ug/mL. CD40L-negative CD69-negative CD45RO-high memory CD4+ T cells were sorted as populations depleted of antigen-responding cells. Sample: CD4+ T cells sorted from PBMCs after roughly 20-hour stimulation, taken from a patient who received antiretroviral therapy. These TCRs come from an adult woman with HIV who was CMV-seropositive.

The chain carries TRBV6-5 and TRBJ1-2; 7 bases are a match to TRBD1. The CDR3 consists of 13 residues. CDR1 is MNHEY, CDR2 SVGAGI, per germline. Trimming at V came to 4 bases and at J to 3 bases, leaving 2 bases not matched to a gene. CDR3 DNA sequence: TGTGCCAGCAGTTTCGACAGGGACTATGGCTACACCTTC. It encodes CASSFDRDYGYTF.

The chain's CDR3 is CASSVYSGRAGREQFF. CDR3 sequence (DNA): TGTGCCAGCAGCGTCTATAGCGGGAGGGCCGGGCGTGAGCAGTTCTTC. The gene calls are TRBV9 and TRBJ2-1, with 11 bases fitting TRBD2. The germline gives CDR1 SGDLS, CDR2 YYNGEE. V shed 2 bases and J 9 bases; nucleotides not matched to a gene: 10. There are 16 residues in the CDR3.

The chain recombines TRBV7-2 with TRBJ1-5; D possibly corresponds to TRBD1 (5 bases). The V gene lost 3 bases and the J gene lost 7 bases, with 16 bases spanning the gap. CDR3 length: 15 residues. CDR1 is SGHTA, CDR2 FQGNSA, per germline. In DNA, the CDR3 is TGTGCCAGCAGCTTGGACACAGGTCAGCCCCAGCCCCAGCATTTT. Translating it yields CASSLDTGQPQPQHF.

The rearrangement joins TRBV2 to TRBJ2-3; D is unresolved. Trimming took off 5 bases at V and 2 bases at J, with 8 bases between the two ends. The CDR3 loop spans 13 amino acids. Germline V lookup: CDR1 SNHLY, CDR2 FYNNEI. The CDR3 is CASSPALTDTQYF. The DNA for the CDR3 is TGTGCCAGCAGTCCAGCACTCACAGATACGCAGTATTTT.

This clone was found once. The chain uses TRBV19 and TRBJ1-2, with 7 bases lining up with TRBD1. Trimming took 3 bases from V and 5 from J; bases not matched to a gene: 9. This CDR3 contains 15 residues. Germline lookup yields CDR1 LNHDA and CDR2 SQIVND (reference sequence). DNA of the CDR3: TGTGCCAGTAGTATGGCACAGGGGATTGGGTATGGCTACACCTTC. It is translated as CASSMAQGIGYGYTF. The variable domain in full, completed from reference TRBV19 and TRBJ1-2, reads DGGITQSPKYLFRKEGQNVTLSCEQNLNHDAMYWYRQDPGQGLRLIYYSQIVNDFQKGDIAEGYSVSREKKESFPLTVTSAQKNPTAFYLCASSMAQGIGYGYTFGSGTRLTVV.

This rearrangement joins TRBV5-1 to TRBJ2-6; D call uncertain. Germline V gene lookup returns CDR1 SGHRS and CDR2 YFSETQ. V was clipped by 0 bases and J by 6 bases, with 13 bases between them. The CDR3 runs 16 residues. The CDR3 DNA sequence: TGCGCCAGCAGCTTGGGGTCGGCCGCTGCGGCCAACGTCCTGACTTTC. It is translated as CASSLGSAAAANVLTF.

About this clone: The same CDR3 can be traced to other DNA sequences in this sample. This chain uses TRBV6-1 with TRBJ2-3, with 10 bases that match TRBD2. Germline trimming cut 3 bases from V and 4 bases from J; bases unmatched to any gene: 1. Germline CDR1 MNHNS, CDR2 SASEGT. The CDR3 runs 14 residues. CDR3 amino acids: CASSDTSGADTQYF. As DNA, the CDR3 is TGTGCCAGCAGTGATACTAGCGGGGCAGATACGCAGTATTTT.

This clone came up a few times. V and J are TRBV7-9 and TRBJ2-3; 11 bases are a match to TRBD2. The V and J ends lost 5 bases and 5 bases, in that order; junction bases with no gene match: 6. The CDR3 contains 15 residues. CDR1 SEHNR and CDR2 FQNEAQ come from the germline V gene (reference sequence). CDR3 DNA: TGTGCCAGCAGCCAGGGACTAGCGGCGGGAGATACGCAGTATTTT. Translated: CASSQGLAAGDTQYF.

The CDR3 loop is CASSLDGSGGETQYF. The CDR3 DNA reads as TGTGCCAGCAGCTTAGATGGTAGCGGGGGAGAGACCCAGTACTTC. V usage is TRBV11-3 and J usage is TRBJ2-5; 9 nucleotides agree with TRBD2. The CDR3 contains 15 residues. V lost 0 bases to trimming and J lost 4 bases; unmatched junction nucleotides: 3. In germline, CDR1 is SGHNT, CDR2 YENEEA.

The CDR3 sequence is CASRLGTGGRTEQYF. CDR3 nucleotide sequence: TGTGCCAGCAGGCTCGGGACAGGGGGGAGGACTGAGCAGTACTTC. The chain links TRBV2 to TRBJ2-7, with 11 nucleotides matching TRBD1. The V gene end was trimmed by 6 bases and the J gene end by 7 bases; junction bases not matched to a gene: 11. The CDR3 spans 15 residues. The V gene's germline CDR1 is SNHLY and CDR2 FYNNEI.

This chain joins TRBV4-3 and TRBJ2-3; 8 bases align to TRBD2. Germline CDR1 is LGHNA and CDR2 is YSLEER. V lost 0 bases to trimming and J lost 0 bases; unmatched junction nucleotides: 14. CDR3 length equals 20 residues. The CDR3 region is CASSQDLLAGGRSSTDTQYF. CDR3 bases: TGCGCCAGCAGCCAAGATCTCTTGGCGGGGGGACGTTCGAGCACAGATACGCAGTATTTT.

The chain recombines TRBV6-5 with TRBJ2-4; possible D gene TRBD1, 6 bases. V was shortened by 5 bases and J by 7 bases, with 12 bases between the two germline ends. Germline V gene data show CDR1 as MNHEY and CDR2 as SVGAGI. The CDR3 covers 13 residues. CDR3 bases: TGTGCCAGCAGTAGGACAGCGATGAACATTCAGTACTTC. Translating gives CASSRTAMNIQYF.

The V call is TRBV19, the J call TRBJ1-2; 11 positions match TRBD1. Germline trimming cut 6 bases from V and 4 bases from J; bases unmatched to any gene: 7. The germline gives CDR1 LNHDA, CDR2 SQIVND (reference sequence). The CDR3 sequence is 15 residues long. The CDR3 protein is CASRRGQGATYGYTF. CDR3 coding DNA: TGTGCCAGTAGAAGAGGACAGGGGGCAACCTATGGCTACACCTTC.

The rearrangement uses TRBV7-9 and TRBJ2-5; no definite D call. The germline V and J ends were trimmed by 4 bases and 3 bases, with 3 bases remaining between them. The germline gives CDR1 SEHNR, CDR2 FQNEAQ (reference sequence). This CDR3 is 11 amino acids long. The CDR3 loop reads CASSSKETQYF. The CDR3 DNA reads as TGTGCCAGCAGCTCTAAAGAGACCCAGTACTTC. The full variable domain, rest sourced from reference TRBV7-9 and TRBJ2-5, is DTGVSQNPRHKITKRGQNVTFRCDPISEHNRLYWYRQTLGQGPEFLTYFQNEAQLEKSRLLSDRFSAERPKGSFSTLEIQRTEQGDSAMYLCASSSKETQYFGPGTRLLVL.

The rearrangement links TRBV27 to TRBJ1-2; 12 bases are a match to TRBD1. Germline loops: CDR1 MNHEY, CDR2 SMNVEV (reference sequence). V was pared by 4 bases and J by 7 bases, with 16 bases of the junction left unmatched. The CDR3 has 18 residues. The CDR3 spells CASSSPSRAGGQGAGYTF. DNA of the CDR3: TGTGCCAGCAGTTCTCCCTCCCGGGCGGGGGGACAGGGGGCTGGCTACACCTTC.

The chain links TRBV19 to TRBJ2-7; D possibly corresponds to TRBD2 (6 bases). V lost 5 bases and J lost 3, with 11 bases in between. Germline CDR1 and CDR2: LNHDA and SQIVND (reference sequence). The CDR3 spans 13 residues. CDR3 amino acids: CASSSGLIYEQYF. DNA for the CDR3: TGTGCCAGTAGTTCGGGACTCATCTACGAGCAGTACTTC.

This clone occurred once. This chain joins TRBV5-4 and TRBJ1-1; no reliable D call. CDR1 is SGHNT, CDR2 YYREEE, per germline (reference sequence). V was trimmed by 0 bases and J by 0 bases, leaving 9 bases between them. The CDR3 is made up of 15 amino acids. The CDR3 loop reads CASSLAGGLNTEAFF. The CDR3 DNA is TGTGCCAGCAGCTTGGCCGGAGGCCTGAACACTGAAGCTTTCTTT.